The clone carrying this T cell receptor (beta chain) was recorded at least ten times. The antigen is not known. Per-sample yields of isolated PBMCs were at least 6 million. This record belongs to a study of blood T cells in healthy people across ages. Whole-study results and caveats: The study could not conclusively compare naive and antigen-experienced cells, given its unsorted PBMCs.

Then a second PCR, running about 7 to 11 cycles, was carried out with a sample-barcoded 5' primer and a J-beta primer mix. The yield of each sample was at least 2.5 million CDR3-containing paired-end reads. One entry per CDR3 protein results from TCRdb running MiXCR on the 5' RACE reads. The sample contains 1.5 million to 2 million distinct CDR3 sequences, about 28% of which appear only once. Trimming removed 5 bases from V and 0 bases from J, with 17 bases in between. Germline V gene sequence: CDR1 SQVTM, CDR2 ANQGSEA. This CDR3 has 16 residues. The clonotype comes from a woman in her 30s in good health. The sample consisted of blood. This chain joins TRBV29-1 and TRBJ2-1; D is unclear. CDR3 in amino acids: CSVYSNGLNSYNEQFF. The CDR3 DNA reads TGCAGCGTTTACTCAAATGGGCTTAACTCCTACAATGAGCAGTTCTTC.